The 3 T cell receptor beta chains in this list originate from one sample, sequenced in a study of blood T cell repertoires in COVID-19. Assay: immunoSEQ multiplex PCR; the TCRdb copy retains only in-frame clones and omits some. The data contain just over 200,000 clones, over 75% of them seen just once; the ten biggest clones take up 5% to 6.5%. Sequencing input: peripheral blood. All receptors derive from an elderly man with acute or convalescent COVID-19.

The chain is built from TRBV19 and TRBJ2-7, with TRBD2 identical over 10 bases. The CDR3 consists of 16 residues. Per germline, CDR1 LNHDA and CDR2 SQIVND (reference sequence). V was pared by 5 bases and J by 3 bases, with 10 bases of the junction left unmatched. CDR3 amino acids: CASSEPSGSSGYEQYF. The DNA of the CDR3 is TGTGCCAGTAGTGAACCTAGCGGGAGCAGTGGCTACGAGCAGTACTTC.

The V and J genes are TRBV11-1 and TRBJ1-2; 8 nucleotides match TRBD1. The germline gives CDR1 SGHAT, CDR2 FQDESV (reference sequence). The CDR3 extends over 15 amino acids. V dropped 5 bases and J dropped 4; count of bases not matched to a gene: 9. CDR3 nucleotide sequence: TGTGCCAGCAGCCGATGGACAGGGACTCTCTATGGCTACACCTTC. Its translation is CASSRWTGTLYGYTF.

This chain links TRBV4-1 with TRBJ2-5, with D maybe TRBD2 (5 bases). The CDR3 length is 16 residues. CDR1 is MGHRA, CDR2 YSYEKL, per germline. Between the trimmed V and J ends, which lost 4 bases and 5 bases, there was a span of 20 bases. Written as DNA, the CDR3 is TGCGCCAGCAGCCGGTCGTTGGACGGGGTGAGGGAGACCCAGTACTTC. Encoded protein: CASSRSLDGVRETQYF.